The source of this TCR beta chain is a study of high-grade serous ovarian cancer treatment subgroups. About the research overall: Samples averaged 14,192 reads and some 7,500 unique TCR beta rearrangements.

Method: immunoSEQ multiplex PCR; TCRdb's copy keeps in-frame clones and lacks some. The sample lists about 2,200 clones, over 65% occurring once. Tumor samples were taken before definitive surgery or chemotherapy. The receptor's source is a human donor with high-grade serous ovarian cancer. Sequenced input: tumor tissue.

The CDR3 coding sequence is TGTGCCAGCAGCTTAAAGACAGGTTCCACCGGGGAGCTGTTTTTT. Its translation: CASSLKTGSTGELFF. The chain carries TRBV5-4 and TRBJ2-2; tentative D call: TRBD1 (6 bases). Germline CDR1 and CDR2: SGHNT and YYREEE (reference sequence). Trimming stripped 2 bases from V and 4 bases from J, with 12 bases between. This CDR3 is 15 amino acids long. The full variable domain, its missing parts supplied by reference TRBV5-4 and TRBJ2-2, is ETGVTQSPTHLIKTRGQQVTLRCSSQSGHNTVSWYQQALGQGPQFIFQYYREEENGRGNFPPRFSGLQFPNYSSELNVNALELDDSALYLCASSLKTGSTGELFFGEGSRLTVL.